This T cell receptor (beta chain) was sequenced for a study of blood T cell repertoires in COVID-19. Authors' processing steps: Reference gene primer amplification gave estimated nucleated cell counts. TCRdb's copy holds only in-frame clones and misses some; the assay was immunoSEQ multiplex PCR. That table gives V, J and clone size, and the DNA gave D and trimming. Of about 160,000 clones listed, 60% to 85% are singletons. V was trimmed by 2 bases and J by 2 bases, leaving 11 bases between them. Germline V CDR1 and CDR2: SGHNT, YYREEE (reference sequence). The CDR3 is made up of 15 amino acids. Input material: peripheral blood. V is TRBV5-4 and J is TRBJ1-3; tentative D call: TRBD1 (5 bases). This clonotype originated in a man between 65 and 85 years old with acute or convalescent COVID-19. The CDR3 DNA reads TGTGCCAGCAGCTTCGAGCCGGGGGCTGGAAACACCATATATTTT. Protein: CASSFEPGAGNTIYF.